This entry is about one T cell receptor beta chain. Antigen unknown. This sample is part of a study of OX40 agonist ivuxolimab in advanced cancers. Whole-study results and caveats: Determination of antigen specificity was not performed for the expanded peripheral T cells. Clonal expansion among partial responders at 0.1-3.0 mg/kg ranked near the lowest.

Repertoires were generated with immunoSEQ multiplex PCR, while TCRdb's copy carries only in-frame clones and drops some. The sample carries 40,000 or so clones, roughly 82% recorded once. The CDR3 has 12 residues. Germline V gene lookup returns CDR1 LNHDA and CDR2 SQIVND (reference sequence). V was clipped by 6 bases and J by 6 bases, with 9 bases between them. V is TRBV19 and J is TRBJ2-4; D uncertain. The source was CD4+ or CD8+ T cells sorted from blood, collected in a trial of the OX40 agonist ivuxolimab. The sequence came from an adult with an advanced solid tumor such as melanoma, head and neck, liver or kidney cancer. CDR3 in amino acids: CASSVAGNIQYF. CDR3 in DNA: TGTGCCAGTAGCGTTGCAGGAAACATTCAGTACTTC.